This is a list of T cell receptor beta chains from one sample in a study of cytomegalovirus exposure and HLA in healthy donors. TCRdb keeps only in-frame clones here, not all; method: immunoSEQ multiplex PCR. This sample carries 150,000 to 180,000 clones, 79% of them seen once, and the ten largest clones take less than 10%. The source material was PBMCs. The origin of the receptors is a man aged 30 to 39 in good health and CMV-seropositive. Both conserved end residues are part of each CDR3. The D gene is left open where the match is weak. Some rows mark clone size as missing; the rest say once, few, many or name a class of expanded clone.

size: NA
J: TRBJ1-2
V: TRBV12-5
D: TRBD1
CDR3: CASGLVRGQGRNYGYTF
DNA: TGTGCTAGTGGTTTGGTACGGGGACAGGGACGAAACTATGGCTACACCTTC

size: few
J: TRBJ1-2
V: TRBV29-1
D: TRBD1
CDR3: CSVAQGGGYTF
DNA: TGCAGCGTTGCACAGGGGGGCGGCTACACCTTC

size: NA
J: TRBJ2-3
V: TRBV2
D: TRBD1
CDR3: CASSQDRGTDTQYF
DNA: TGTGCCAGCAGCCAAGACAGGGGCACAGATACGCAGTATTTT

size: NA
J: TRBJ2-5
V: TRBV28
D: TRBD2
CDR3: CASSSPSGRAGEGTQYF
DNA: TGTGCCAGCAGTTCCCCTAGCGGGAGGGCCGGGGAAGGGACCCAGTACTTC

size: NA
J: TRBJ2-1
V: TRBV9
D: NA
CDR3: CASSAEHRADEQFF
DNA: TGTGCCAGCAGCGCCGAGCACAGGGCGGATGAGCAGTTCTTC

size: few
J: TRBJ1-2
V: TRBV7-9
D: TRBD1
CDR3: CASSSTGGAGYGYTF
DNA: TGTGCCAGCAGCTCTACAGGGGGCGCGGGCTATGGCTACACCTTC

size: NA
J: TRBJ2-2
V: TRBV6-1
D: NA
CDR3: CASSYRERSTGELFF
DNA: TGTGCCAGCAGCTACAGGGAGCGGAGCACCGGGGAGCTGTTTTTT

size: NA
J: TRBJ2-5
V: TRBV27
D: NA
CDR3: CASSLGMVGSQETQYF
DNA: TGTGCCAGCAGCCTCGGGATGGTGGGAAGCCAAGAGACCCAGTACTTC

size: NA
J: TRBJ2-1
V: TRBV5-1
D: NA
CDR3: CASSLGQTSYNEQFF
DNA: TGCGCCAGCAGCTTGGGACAAACCTCCTACAATGAGCAGTTCTTC

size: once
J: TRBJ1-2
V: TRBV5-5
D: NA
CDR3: CASSLGAGPNYGYTF
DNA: TGTGCCAGCAGCTTGGGGGCCGGCCCTAACTATGGCTACACCTTC

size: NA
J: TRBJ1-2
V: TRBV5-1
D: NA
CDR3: CASSLGTTGPYGYTF
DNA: TGCGCCAGCAGCTTGGGAACGACAGGCCCATATGGCTACACCTTC

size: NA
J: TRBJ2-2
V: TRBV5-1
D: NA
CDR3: CASSPGTSGVRGELFF
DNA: TGCGCCAGCAGCCCGGGCACCAGCGGTGTCCGCGGGGAACTGTTTTTT

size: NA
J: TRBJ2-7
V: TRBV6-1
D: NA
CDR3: CASSDGEDSPIRSEQYF
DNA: TGTGCCAGCAGTGATGGGGAAGACAGCCCAATCAGGAGTGAGCAGTACTTC

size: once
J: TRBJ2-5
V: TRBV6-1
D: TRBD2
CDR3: CASMRLAGVGETQYF
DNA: TGTGCCAGCATGCGGCTAGCGGGAGTCGGGGAGACCCAGTACTTC

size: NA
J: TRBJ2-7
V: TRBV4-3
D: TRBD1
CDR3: CASSQVQGYEQYF
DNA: TGCGCCAGCAGCCAAGTACAGGGGTACGAGCAGTACTTC

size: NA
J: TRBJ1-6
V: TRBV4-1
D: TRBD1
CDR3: CASSQEGTAYNSPLHF
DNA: TGCGCCAGCAGCCAAGAAGGGACAGCGTATAATTCACCCCTCCACTTT

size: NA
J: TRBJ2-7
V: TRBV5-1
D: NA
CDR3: CASSLGYSEQYF
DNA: TGCGCCAGCAGCTTGGGTTATAGCGAGCAGTACTTC

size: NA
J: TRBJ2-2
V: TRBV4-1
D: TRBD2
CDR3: CASSQVGFTAGVTGELFF
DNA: TGCGCCAGCAGCCAAGTGGGGTTTACGGCGGGAGTAACCGGGGAGCTGTTTTTT